This TCR beta chain was sequenced for a study of PD-1 blockade in classical Hodgkin lymphoma. The V gene's germline CDR1 is GTSNPN and CDR2 SVGIG (reference sequence). The CDR3 sequence is 15 residues long. With 0 bases removed from V and 7 bases from J, the gap between germline ends came to 16 bases. As for time point: newly diagnosed, previously untreated cHL patient sample. Comparison came from newly diagnosed, untreated classical Hodgkin lymphoma PBMCs. Note on this clone: Antigen specificity is unknown.

TCRdb's table, derived via immunoSEQ multiplex PCR, lists solely in-frame clones and lacks some. The sample shows tens of thousands of clones, 94% of them seen only once. Study outcomes and limitations: Reported baseline diversity: healthy donors highest, relapsed/refractory patients lowest.

This clonotype was obtained from a human donor with classical Hodgkin lymphoma. The chain employs TRBV30 and TRBJ1-5; D might be TRBD1 (5 bases). Material for sequencing was peripheral blood mononuclear cells (PBMCs). CDR3 protein: CAWSVGDRNSQPQHF. CDR3 nucleotides: TGTGCCTGGAGTGTGGGAGACAGAAACTCCCAGCCCCAGCATTTT.